The clone carrying this T cell receptor (delta chain) occurred a few times. Its matching antigen is unknown. The TCRdb protein comes from a much larger clone and disagrees with this DNA's translation at residue 3, likely due to a read error; the protein given here is derived from the DNA. The data were taken from a study of γδ T cells in repeated Plasmodium falciparum infection. Study-level information: Each infection was followed by sampling at 21 days, plus baseline and some pre-infection draws. Malian repertoires were sampled cross-sectionally without transmission and longitudinally through febrile malaria.

Each sorted gammadelta sample had TRG and TRD chains sequenced. TCRdb re-called clones from the multiplex PCR reads using CATT. The sample consists of about 48,000 delta-chain clones, 1.5% to 2% of them appearing once. The length of the CDR3 is 20 residues. Germline V gene data show CDR1 as TSWWSYY and CDR2 as QGS. The study's findings and limits: Vdelta2-negative gammadelta repertoires appeared less diverse and less shared in Malian than Australian children.

Vgamma9/Vdelta2+ and Vdelta2-negative gammadelta T cells were flow-sorted from PBMC for bulk sequencing. The receptor was isolated from a pool of human donors (malaria-infected and uninfected, not separated). The source material was gamma-delta T cells from blood. This chain uses TRDV1 with TRDJ1, with D perhaps being TRDD2 or TRDD3 (6 bases each). Since TCRdb gives no J gene, matching the DNA to germline was used here to assign it. CDR3 in DNA: TGTGCTCCTGGGGAACCTCCTCCTACGAAGAGGGGTCTGTACACCGATAAACTCATCTTT. It translates to CAPGEPPPTKRGLYTDKLIF.